A selection of T cell receptor beta chains follows, all from one sample in a study of T cell responses to AZD1222 COVID-19 vaccine. This table comes from immunoSEQ multiplex PCR, and its TCRdb copy is limited to in-frame clones, with some not included. The sample includes approximately 120,000 clones, approximately 88% seen only once; the top ten take around 4%. This sample comprised peripheral blood, obtained on day 0 of AZD1222 vaccination. The receptors were gathered from an adult in good health. CDR3s include the opening cysteine and the closing phenylalanine or tryptophan. Fields, in order: J gene, V gene, D gene, clone size, CDR3 DNA, CDR3 protein. The D gene is left open where the match is weak. Part of the rows lack a size; the others show once, few, many or a class for expanded clones.

j_call: TRBJ1-1
v_call: TRBV4-3
d_call: NA
clone_size: NA
cdr3_nt: TGCGCCAGCAGCCGGGTAGTTGGGGGACCCACTGAAGCTTTCTTT
cdr3_aa: CASSRVVGGPTEAFF

j_call: TRBJ1-6
v_call: TRBV7-9
d_call: NA
clone_size: once
cdr3_nt: TGTGCCACCGACTTGGACATTTCTTCACCCCTCCACTTT
cdr3_aa: CATDLDISSPLHF

j_call: TRBJ1-5
v_call: TRBV4-1
d_call: NA
clone_size: NA
cdr3_nt: TGCGCCAGCAGCCAAGGGGAGTATCAGCCCCAGCATTTT
cdr3_aa: CASSQGEYQPQHF

j_call: TRBJ2-7
v_call: TRBV18
d_call: NA
clone_size: NA
cdr3_nt: TGTGCCAGCTCAGAGTCCTACACCTCCTACGAGCAGTACTTC
cdr3_aa: CASSESYTSYEQYF

j_call: TRBJ2-6
v_call: TRBV7-2
d_call: NA
clone_size: NA
cdr3_nt: TGTGCCAGCAGACCGCGGCCGGGACTCGGGGCCAACGTCCTGACTTTC
cdr3_aa: CASRPRPGLGANVLTF

j_call: TRBJ2-3
v_call: TRBV9
d_call: TRBD2
clone_size: NA
cdr3_nt: TGTGCCAGCAGCCCACCCCTTGGGGTAGCGGGGGGACATACGCAGTATTTT
cdr3_aa: CASSPPLGVAGGHTQYF

j_call: TRBJ1-1
v_call: TRBV7-9
d_call: NA
clone_size: once
cdr3_nt: TGTGCCAGCAGCACACAAGATGAAGCTTTCTTT
cdr3_aa: CASSTQDEAFF

j_call: TRBJ1-3
v_call: TRBV9
d_call: NA
clone_size: few
cdr3_nt: TGTGCCAGCAGCGTAGGAAACACCATATATTTT
cdr3_aa: CASSVGNTIYF

j_call: TRBJ1-2
v_call: TRBV2
d_call: TRBD1
clone_size: NA
cdr3_nt: TGTGCCAGCAGCCCTCAGGGGGCAGACTATGGCTACACCTTC
cdr3_aa: CASSPQGADYGYTF

j_call: TRBJ2-7
v_call: TRBV30
d_call: TRBD2
clone_size: NA
cdr3_nt: TGTGCCTGTAGAAGGCCGGGGGGAGTCAGCGAGCAGTACTTC
cdr3_aa: CACRRPGGVSEQYF

j_call: TRBJ2-4
v_call: TRBV7-3
d_call: NA
clone_size: NA
cdr3_nt: TGTGCCAGCAGCCCGGACGGAAAAAACATTCAGTACTTC
cdr3_aa: CASSPDGKNIQYF

j_call: TRBJ2-1
v_call: TRBV11-3
d_call: TRBD2
clone_size: NA
cdr3_nt: TGTGCCAGCAGCTCGGCGACGGGACTAGCGGGAGGGTATGAGCAGTTCTTC
cdr3_aa: CASSSATGLAGGYEQFF

j_call: TRBJ2-7
v_call: TRBV18
d_call: TRBD2
clone_size: NA
cdr3_nt: TGTGCCAGCTCACCACTCTCGGCGGGAGGGCCAGGGGAGCAGTACTTC
cdr3_aa: CASSPLSAGGPGEQYF

j_call: TRBJ2-7
v_call: TRBV7-9
d_call: TRBD2
clone_size: NA
cdr3_nt: TGTGCCAGCAGCCCCGGGACTAGCGGCTATTGGGAGCAGTACTTC
cdr3_aa: CASSPGTSGYWEQYF

j_call: TRBJ1-1
v_call: TRBV19
d_call: NA
clone_size: NA
cdr3_nt: TGTGCCAGTAGTATGTGGGGGGCCACTGAAGCTTTCTTT
cdr3_aa: CASSMWGATEAFF

j_call: TRBJ1-2
v_call: TRBV4-1
d_call: NA
clone_size: NA
cdr3_nt: TGCGCCAGCAGCCAAACCGACGGAAGTGTCTATGGCTACACCTTC
cdr3_aa: CASSQTDGSVYGYTF

j_call: TRBJ2-1
v_call: TRBV30
d_call: NA
clone_size: NA
cdr3_nt: TGTGCCTGGTTAGGGGGGGGCCGCGGGCAGTTCTTC
cdr3_aa: CAWLGGGRGQFF

j_call: TRBJ1-1
v_call: TRBV5-1
d_call: NA
clone_size: NA
cdr3_nt: TGCGCCAGCAGGGGAGAGAGAGAAGCTTTCTTT
cdr3_aa: CASRGEREAFF

j_call: TRBJ2-2
v_call: TRBV28
d_call: NA
clone_size: NA
cdr3_nt: TGTGCCAGCAGTTCGCCGACTAGTGGAAAATCCGGGGAGCTGTTTTTT
cdr3_aa: CASSSPTSGKSGELFF

j_call: TRBJ2-7
v_call: TRBV7-2
d_call: TRBD1
clone_size: NA
cdr3_nt: TGTGCCAGCAGCTTAGTCGCAGGACAGGGTCCCTACGAGCAGTACTTC
cdr3_aa: CASSLVAGQGPYEQYF

j_call: TRBJ1-2
v_call: TRBV10-3
d_call: NA
clone_size: NA
cdr3_nt: TGTGCCATCAGGTCGCAGGGGCATAACTATGGCTACACCTTC
cdr3_aa: CAIRSQGHNYGYTF

j_call: TRBJ1-1
v_call: TRBV3-1/TRBV3-2
d_call: NA
clone_size: NA
cdr3_nt: TGTGCCAGCAGCTTACAGGGTGGCACTGAAGCTTTCTTT
cdr3_aa: CASSLQGGTEAFF

j_call: TRBJ1-5
v_call: TRBV20-1
d_call: NA
clone_size: few
cdr3_nt: TGCAGTGCTAGTGCTGACATGGGAGGCAATCAGCCCCAGCATTTT
cdr3_aa: CSASADMGGNQPQHF

j_call: TRBJ2-7
v_call: TRBV7-2
d_call: TRBD1
clone_size: NA
cdr3_nt: TGTGCCAGCAGCCCGGGACAGGGCTGGGACGAGCAGTACTTC
cdr3_aa: CASSPGQGWDEQYF

j_call: TRBJ2-3
v_call: TRBV19
d_call: NA
clone_size: NA
cdr3_nt: TGTGCCAGTAAAAGGGTCCACGACACAGATACGCAGTATTTT
cdr3_aa: CASKRVHDTDTQYF

j_call: TRBJ2-1
v_call: TRBV4-1
d_call: NA
clone_size: few
cdr3_nt: TGCGCCAGCAGCCAAGTGGGGGGAGACAATGAGCAGTTCTTC
cdr3_aa: CASSQVGGDNEQFF

j_call: TRBJ2-7
v_call: TRBV12-3/TRBV12-4
d_call: NA
clone_size: NA
cdr3_nt: TGTGCCAGCAGGTCCCCTTCTGGCGAGCAGTACTTC
cdr3_aa: CASRSPSGEQYF

j_call: TRBJ2-7
v_call: TRBV7-9
d_call: NA
clone_size: NA
cdr3_nt: TGTGCCAGCAGCTTAGCGACGACTACCTACGAGCAGTACTTC
cdr3_aa: CASSLATTTYEQYF

j_call: TRBJ1-1
v_call: TRBV5-1
d_call: NA
clone_size: once
cdr3_nt: TGCGCCAGCAGCGACTTGTACGTGAACACTGAAGCTTTCTTT
cdr3_aa: CASSDLYVNTEAFF

j_call: TRBJ1-1
v_call: TRBV30
d_call: TRBD1
clone_size: NA
cdr3_nt: TGTGCCCGGGACAGGGTAGAGTCTGAAGCTTTCTTT
cdr3_aa: CARDRVESEAFF

j_call: TRBJ2-2
v_call: TRBV2
d_call: TRBD1
clone_size: NA
cdr3_nt: TGTGCCAGCAGTCCAGGATACGGACAGGGCCCACTCTCCGGGGAGCTGTTTTTT
cdr3_aa: CASSPGYGQGPLSGELFF

j_call: TRBJ2-3
v_call: TRBV9
d_call: TRBD2
clone_size: NA
cdr3_nt: TGTGCCAGCAGCGTAGCCTCTAGCGGGGGGGCACCAGATACGCAGTATTTT
cdr3_aa: CASSVASSGGAPDTQYF

j_call: TRBJ2-1
v_call: TRBV5-1
d_call: TRBD1
clone_size: NA
cdr3_nt: TGCGCCAGCAGCTTCGGCAGGGGGCGACTAAATGAGCAGTTCTTC
cdr3_aa: CASSFGRGRLNEQFF

j_call: TRBJ1-5
v_call: TRBV27
d_call: NA
clone_size: NA
cdr3_nt: TGTGCCACACAGTCCTCAGCGAGGCAGCCCCAGCATTTT
cdr3_aa: CATQSSARQPQHF

j_call: TRBJ2-3
v_call: TRBV2
d_call: TRBD2
clone_size: NA
cdr3_nt: TGTGCCAGCAGCCTGACTAGCGGCACAGATACGCAGTATTTT
cdr3_aa: CASSLTSGTDTQYF

j_call: TRBJ1-2
v_call: TRBV19
d_call: NA
clone_size: NA
cdr3_nt: TGTGCCAGTAGTGTGGAGGACGATCACTATGGCTACACCTTC
cdr3_aa: CASSVEDDHYGYTF

j_call: TRBJ2-1
v_call: TRBV20-1
d_call: NA
clone_size: NA
cdr3_nt: TGCAGTGCTGCCCAATATGATGAGCAGTTCTTC
cdr3_aa: CSAAQYDEQFF

j_call: TRBJ2-3
v_call: TRBV9
d_call: NA
clone_size: NA
cdr3_nt: TGTGCCAGCAGCGAGTCAGCGGGACAAGTCACAGATACGCAGTATTTT
cdr3_aa: CASSESAGQVTDTQYF

j_call: TRBJ1-2
v_call: TRBV28
d_call: TRBD1
clone_size: NA
cdr3_nt: TGTGCCAGCAGATTAGGGACAGGGGGCGCGCGGGGCTACACCTTC
cdr3_aa: CASRLGTGGARGYTF

j_call: TRBJ2-1
v_call: TRBV4-2
d_call: NA
clone_size: NA
cdr3_nt: TGTGCCAGCAGCCCCAGGGTTGGGGGCGGTGCGGGCGAGCAGTTCTTC
cdr3_aa: CASSPRVGGGAGEQFF

j_call: TRBJ1-2
v_call: TRBV27
d_call: NA
clone_size: NA
cdr3_nt: TGTGCCACCTTAGACAGGATCGGAATTTACTATGGCTACACCTTC
cdr3_aa: CATLDRIGIYYGYTF

j_call: TRBJ1-1
v_call: TRBV19
d_call: TRBD1
clone_size: few
cdr3_nt: TGTGCCAGTAGTTTCGGGACAGGGTATTCGAACACTGAAGCTTTCTTT
cdr3_aa: CASSFGTGYSNTEAFF

j_call: TRBJ1-6
v_call: TRBV7-2
d_call: NA
clone_size: NA
cdr3_nt: TGTGCCAGCAGCTTAAGGGTGTATAATTCACCCCTCCACTTT
cdr3_aa: CASSLRVYNSPLHF

j_call: TRBJ2-7
v_call: TRBV5-1
d_call: TRBD1
clone_size: NA
cdr3_nt: TGCGCCAGCAGCTTACCGGGACAGGGAAGCGAGCAGTACTTC
cdr3_aa: CASSLPGQGSEQYF

j_call: TRBJ1-4
v_call: TRBV14
d_call: NA
clone_size: NA
cdr3_nt: TGTGCCAGCAGCCGCTTCGCGGGGGGGACTGAAAAACTGTTTTTT
cdr3_aa: CASSRFAGGTEKLFF

j_call: TRBJ1-1
v_call: TRBV10-3
d_call: TRBD1
clone_size: NA
cdr3_nt: TGTGCCATCAGTGTTGGGACAGGATTGAACACTGAAGCTTTCTTT
cdr3_aa: CAISVGTGLNTEAFF

j_call: TRBJ2-3
v_call: TRBV28
d_call: NA
clone_size: once
cdr3_nt: TGTGCCAGCAGTTTATCTCCGAACAGTGCCACGCAGTATTTT
cdr3_aa: CASSLSPNSATQYF

j_call: TRBJ2-1
v_call: TRBV14
d_call: NA
clone_size: NA
cdr3_nt: TGTGCCAGCAGCCAATTCACAGGGGGGGCCGTATACAATGAGCAGTTCTTC
cdr3_aa: CASSQFTGGAVYNEQFF

j_call: TRBJ2-1
v_call: TRBV6-1
d_call: NA
clone_size: NA
cdr3_nt: TGTGCCAGCAGTACCCCTGGGGCTAATGAGCAGTTCTTC
cdr3_aa: CASSTPGANEQFF

j_call: TRBJ2-1
v_call: TRBV5-1
d_call: TRBD2
clone_size: NA
cdr3_nt: TGCGCCAGCAGCTTCGGGACTAGCGATTACAATGAGCAGTTCTTC
cdr3_aa: CASSFGTSDYNEQFF